What follows are 22 T cell receptor beta chains derived from one specimen sequenced in a study of cytomegalovirus exposure and HLA in healthy donors (dated by TCRdb to the late 2010s). Library generation was performed with the immunoSEQ multiplex PCR assay. For the multiplex PCR, a mixture combining 60 forward primers for TCR Vbeta segments and 13 reverse primers for TCR Jbeta segments was used. TCRdb retrieved this table from immuneACCESS and kept in-frame rearrangements only. Not all clones are present; in checked studies, unresolved V genes account for under half, and no reason is known for the remainder. For this sample there are about 180,000 clones; around 80% appear just once. Around 1.6% of the sample is taken by the ten largest. Material: PBMCs. All receptors derive from a man between 18 and 29 years old in good health and CMV-seronegative.

The V call is TRBV4-1, the J call TRBJ1-2; 10 bases align to TRBD1. J gave up 2 bases and V 1 base, and 4 bases lay outside the gene matches. Per the germline V gene, CDR1 is MGHRA and CDR2 is YSYEKL. The CDR3 is 16 amino acids. The CDR3 DNA is TGCGCCAGCAGCCAAGGCTCGGGACAGGGGAACTATGGCTACACCTTC. It is translated as CASSQGSGQGNYGYTF.

The CDR3 reads CASSLLTGGTDTQYF. The DNA of the CDR3 is TGTGCCAGCAGTCTCTTGACAGGGGGTACAGATACGCAGTATTTT. J is TRBJ2-3 and V is TRBV2, with TRBD1 identical over 9 bases. V lost 5 bases and J lost 3; bases outside the gene matches: 6. CDR1 and CDR2 (germline): SNHLY, FYNNEI. The CDR3 has 15 residues.

The rearrangement uses TRBV27 and TRBJ1-2, with D possibly TRBD1 on 5 matching bases. The CDR3 has 13 amino acids. Germline loops: CDR1 MNHEY, CDR2 SMNVEV (reference sequence). V dropped 3 bases and J dropped 6 bases, with 11 bases sitting between them. The CDR3 protein is CASSFSGLDGYTF. The DNA of the CDR3 is TGTGCCAGCAGTTTTTCAGGGTTGGATGGCTACACCTTC.

This chain links TRBV28 with TRBJ2-5; TRBD2 matches 8 bases. V shed 5 bases, J shed 3 bases, and the junction held 8 bases outside the gene matches. The CDR3 is made up of 15 amino acids. Germline V lookup: CDR1 MDHEN, CDR2 SYDVKM. The CDR3 sequence is CASSPPGGAKETQYF. The DNA for the CDR3 is TGTGCCAGCAGTCCCCCCGGGGGGGCAAAAGAGACCCAGTACTTC.

The CDR3, as DNA: TGTGCCAGCAGTGCCGCAGGGGAGAACACTGAAGCTTTCTTT. Amino acid sequence: CASSAAGENTEAFF. The V call is TRBV2, the J call TRBJ1-1; a weak D match, TRBD1 (6 bases). The CDR3 covers 14 residues. Germline V gene lookup returns CDR1 SNHLY and CDR2 FYNNEI. The V and J ends lost 4 bases and 1 base respectively, with 10 bases between them.

The rearrangement joins TRBV9 to TRBJ1-2, with 8 bases aligning to TRBD1. The V segment lost 4 bases and the J segment 2 bases; nucleotides outside the gene matches: 7. Germline assignment: CDR1 SGDLS and CDR2 YYNGEE. The CDR3 contains 15 residues. The CDR3 spells CASSPDRGRNYGYTF. CDR3 DNA: TGTGCCAGCAGCCCAGACAGGGGAAGAAACTATGGCTACACCTTC.

This chain links TRBV9 with TRBJ1-1; D is uncertain. In germline, CDR1 is SGDLS, CDR2 YYNGEE. V lost 2 bases, J lost 8 bases, and 7 bases lay in between. This CDR3 comprises 11 residues. CDR3 sequence: CASSVPPEAFF. CDR3 coding DNA: TGTGCCAGCAGCGTCCCCCCGGAAGCTTTCTTT.

The V and J genes are TRBV6-4 and TRBJ2-7, with 7 bases that match TRBD2. The CDR3 length is 16 residues. Germline V gene data show CDR1 as MRHNA and CDR2 as SNTAGT. V was clipped by 0 bases and J by 5 bases; unmatched bases: 10. This chain's CDR3 is CASSDSMSPGRNEQYF. The CDR3 region has the DNA TGTGCCAGCAGTGACTCGATGTCCCCCGGGAGGAACGAGCAGTACTTC.

The chain links TRBV7-2 to TRBJ2-3; 10 nucleotides line up with TRBD1. This CDR3 has 14 residues. Germline V gives CDR1 SGHTA, CDR2 FQGNSA. J gave up 4 bases and V 5 bases, and 3 bases lay outside the gene matches. The CDR3, as DNA: TGTGCCAGCAGCCTGACAGGGGGCCCAGATACGCAGTATTTT. It specifies CASSLTGGPDTQYF.

This chain links TRBV15 with TRBJ1-1, with D maybe TRBD1 (5 bases). This CDR3 contains 13 residues. The germline V gene encodes CDR1 LNHNV and CDR2 YYDKDF (reference sequence). Deletions cut 6 bases from V and 5 bases from J, with 13 bases between. CDR3 loop: CATSRAGGTEAFF. The CDR3 DNA sequence: TGTGCCACCAGTAGGGCGGGGGGGACTGAAGCTTTCTTT.

The rearrangement joins TRBV30 to TRBJ1-6; 7 bases line up with TRBD1. CDR1 and CDR2 from the germline V gene are GTSNPN and SVGIG (reference sequence). Trimming cost V 7 bases and J 10 bases; bases outside gene matches: 10. This CDR3 spans 13 amino acids. The CDR3 DNA reads TGTGCCTACAAACAGGGGTCACGGTCACCCCTCCACTTT. Amino acid sequence: CAYKQGSRSPLHF.

The V gene is TRBV5-1, the J gene TRBJ1-2; 8 bases match TRBD1. J was trimmed by 5 bases and V by 4 bases; bases with no gene match: 10. The CDR3 runs 15 residues. Germline CDR1 SGHRS, CDR2 YFSETQ. For the CDR3, the DNA is TGCGCCAGCAGCCAAATGACAGGGGAGGGATATGGCTACACCTTC. It codes for CASSQMTGEGYGYTF. The variable domain in full, completed from reference TRBV5-1 and TRBJ1-2, reads KAGVTQTPRYLIKTRGQQVTLSCSPISGHRSVSWYQQTPGQGLQFLFEYFSETQRNKGNFPGRFSGRQFSNSRSEMNVSTLELGDSALYLCASSQMTGEGYGYTFGSGTRLTVV.

The chain uses TRBV9 and TRBJ2-3, with 9 bases that match TRBD1. V lost 0 bases to trimming and J lost 4 bases; unmatched junction nucleotides: 3. The CDR3 runs 15 residues. Germline lookup yields CDR1 SGDLS and CDR2 YYNGEE. CDR3 protein: CASSVEGTGSDTQYF. The CDR3, as DNA: TGTGCCAGCAGCGTAGAGGGGACAGGGTCAGATACGCAGTATTTT. Using reference TRBV9 and TRBJ2-3 for the parts outside the CDR3, the full variable domain is DSGVTQTPKHLITATGQRVTLRCSPRSGDLSVYWYQQSLDQGLQFLIQYYNGEERAKGNILERFSAQQFPDLHSELNLSSLELGDSALYFCASSVEGTGSDTQYFGPGTRLTVL.

Notes on this clone: This sample also contains other DNA sequences that code for the same CDR3. The J gene is TRBJ2-7, the V gene TRBV11-2; tentatively, D is TRBD1 (5 bases). CDR3 length: 13 amino acids. Germline V gene data show CDR1 as SGHAT and CDR2 as FQNNGV. Trimming removed 0 bases from V and 7 bases from J, with 10 bases in between. The CDR3 loop reads CASSLEPQGEQYF. CDR3 in DNA: TGTGCCAGCAGCTTAGAACCCCAGGGTGAGCAGTACTTC.

This clone turned up a few times. Within the sample, other DNA sequences also encode this same CDR3. The chain uses TRBV10-3 and TRBJ1-4; D might be TRBD1 (5 bases). V was cut by 5 bases and J by 0 bases, with 10 bases left in between. Germline V gene lookup returns CDR1 ENHRY and CDR2 SYGVKD. The CDR3 is 15 residues long. The CDR3 region is CAISQTVATNEKLFF. CDR3 in DNA: TGTGCCATCAGTCAGACAGTCGCAACTAATGAAAAACTGTTTTTT.

The chain carries TRBV5-4 and TRBJ2-3; possibly TRBD2 for D (6 bases). There are 16 residues in the CDR3. CDR1 is SGHNT and CDR2 is YYREEE in the germline V gene (reference sequence). Between the trimmed V and J ends, which lost 3 bases and 2 bases, there was a span of 16 bases. The CDR3 bases are TGTGCCAGCAGCTCCCGTTCATCGGGGGACACAGATACGCAGTATTTT. Protein sequence: CASSSRSSGDTDTQYF.

This chain links TRBV6-1 with TRBJ1-5; no clear D gene. The CDR3 runs 15 residues. CDR1 is MNHNS, CDR2 SASEGT, per germline. The ends were cut back, 2 bases at V and 3 bases at J, with 11 bases in the middle. The CDR3, as DNA: TGTGCCAGCAGTGAACTTGGAGGGATCAATCAGCCCCAGCATTTT. Translation: CASSELGGINQPQHF.

The chain recombines TRBV6-6 with TRBJ2-1, with 9 bases lining up with TRBD2. The V and J ends lost 8 bases and 3 bases, in that order; junction bases with no gene match: 5. This CDR3 region has 14 residues. The V gene's germline CDR1 is MNHNY and CDR2 SVGAGI (reference sequence). The DNA for the CDR3 is TGTGCCAGCGGGCTAGCGGGGATCTACAATGAGCAGTTCTTC. Translation: CASGLAGIYNEQFF.

The CDR3 reads CASSRRTIGDTEAFF. CDR3 DNA sequence: TGTGCCAGCTCCAGGAGAACCATAGGGGACACTGAAGCTTTCTTT. The gene calls are TRBV18 and TRBJ1-1, with a tentative D call TRBD1 (5 bases). The length of the CDR3 is 15 residues. The V and J ends lost 6 bases and 3 bases respectively, with 17 bases between them. Germline CDR1 KGHSH, CDR2 LQKENI.

This clone was detected a few times. The genes are TRBV10-3 and TRBJ2-5; D call uncertain. The J call could be wrong; TRBJ2-7 is a better fit for the DNA end. Germline V gene sequence: CDR1 ENHRY, CDR2 SYGVKD. CDR3 size: 14 residues. The CDR3 region is CAISVSTHSYEQYF. CDR3 sequence (DNA): TGTGCCATCAGTGTTTCGACTCACTCCTACGAGCAGTACTTC.

The V call is TRBV4-2, the J call TRBJ2-2, with TRBD2 identical over 16 bases. Germline CDR1 LGHNA, CDR2 YNFKEQ. CDR3 size: 17 residues. Germline trimming cut 4 bases from V and 6 bases from J; bases unmatched to any gene: 5. CDR3 in amino acids: CASSPQGLAGGPGELFF. CDR3 nucleotide sequence: TGTGCCAGCAGCCCCCAGGGACTAGCGGGGGGGCCCGGGGAGCTGTTTTTT.

V gene TRBV19 combines with J gene TRBJ1-5, with 12 bases lining up with TRBD1. This CDR3 contains 15 residues. The germline V gene has CDR1 LNHDA and CDR2 SQIVND (reference sequence). The V segment lost 6 bases and the J segment 2 bases; nucleotides outside the gene matches: 2. DNA for the CDR3: TGTGCCAGTAGGGGACAGGGGGCGGGCAATCAGCCCCAGCATTTT. This translates into CASRGQGAGNQPQHF.